Here is one TCR beta chain with its context. Its antigen is unidentified. Germline V CDR1 and CDR2: ENHRY, SYGVKD. V was pared by 2 bases and J by 4 bases, with 10 bases of the junction left unmatched. The CDR3 contains 18 residues. This sample stems from a study of PD-1 blockade in classical Hodgkin lymphoma. The study's findings and limits: Those starting nivolumab under 1 year post-ASCT were excluded.

The assay was immunoSEQ multiplex PCR, and TCRdb's table has in-frame clones only and misses some. Of around 20,000 clones listed, around 80% are singletons. Relapses following autologous stem cell transplantation were seen in all patients, with brentuximab vedotin exposure varying. The chain couples TRBV10-3 to TRBJ2-7; 14 bases are shared with TRBD2. The TCR originated in a human donor with classical Hodgkin lymphoma. The sequencing here drew on peripheral blood mononuclear cells (PBMCs), taken before the second cycle of nivolumab. This CDR3 is CAISEPLDGTSGRYEQYF. CDR3 nucleotide sequence: TGTGCCATCAGTGAGCCGTTAGATGGGACTAGCGGGAGATACGAGCAGTACTTC.